This T cell receptor beta chain was obtained from a study of early T cells in non-severe SARS-CoV-2 infection. This clonotype was detected a few times. V lost 6 bases to trimming and J lost 3 bases, with 18 bases between them. Germline V CDR1 and CDR2: KGHSH, LQKENI. CDR3 length equals 15 residues. Using its own MiXCR run on the 5' RACE reads, TCRdb lists one record per CDR3 protein. The top ten hold around 6.7% of the sample, which has 60,000 to 75,000 distinct CDR3 sequences, 12% seen once. The chain joins TRBV18 to TRBJ2-7; TRBD2 might be the D (6 bases). Specimen: whole blood. The TCR originated in an adult who was a healthcare worker with PCR-confirmed SARS-CoV-2 infection or an uninfected control (not recorded which). The CDR3 sequence: CASSLGWRGDYEQYF. CDR3 bases: TGTGCCAGCTCCCTCGGCTGGCGGGGTGACTACGAGCAGTACTTC.